Listed below are T cell receptor beta chains from one sample, sequenced in a study of breast tumors, draining lymph nodes, adjacent tissues. Using its own MiXCR run on the multiplex PCR reads, TCRdb lists one record per CDR3 protein. The sample has approximately 150,000 distinct CDR3 sequences; about 31% are singletons. The material sequenced was axillary lymph node tissue. Receptor source: a female donor with breast cancer. Some clones in this sample may be carry-over from other donors' samples. Each CDR3 is given with its conserved first and last residue. D genes are given only for firm matches. Clone size is shown for a subset of rows, as once, few, many or a class of expanded clone.

d_call	v_call	clone_size	j_call	cdr3_aa	cdr3_nt
-	TRBV20-1	-	TRBJ1-3	CSASVARFGGNTIYF	TGCAGTGCTAGTGTTGCAAGATTTGGTGGAAACACCATATATTTT
TRBD1	TRBV11-2	many	TRBJ1-6	CASGGQGANNSPLHF	TGTGCCAGCGGGGGACAGGGGGCTAATAATTCACCCCTCCACTTT
TRBD2	TRBV20-1	many	TRBJ2-1	CSAPPPTGLPYNEQFF	TGCAGTGCGCCCCCGCCAACGGGACTACCTTACAATGAGCAGTTCTTC
TRBD1	TRBV5-1	-	TRBJ1-5	CASLDRPRKYSNQPQHF	TGCGCCAGCCTGGACAGGCCCCGTAAGTATAGCAATCAGCCCCAGCATTTT
-	TRBV7-2	many	TRBJ1-5	CASSLSQGHQPQHF	TGTGCCAGCAGCTTGTCCCAGGGCCATCAGCCCCAGCATTTT
-	TRBV3-1	-	TRBJ1-1	CASSEGTFEAFF	TGTGCCAGCTCTGAGGGGACTTTTGAAGCTTTCTTT
TRBD1	TRBV14	many	TRBJ2-7	CASSQDRTGVRNEQYF	TGTGCCAGCAGCCAAGATAGGACAGGGGTCCGCAACGAGCAGTACTTC
-	TRBV7-9	-	TRBJ2-1	CASSNRTSATEQFF	TGTGCCAGCAGCAACAGGACGTCGGCCACTGAGCAGTTCTTC
-	TRBV7-9	many	TRBJ1-2	CASSHRQGRGYTF	TGTGCCAGCAGTCATAGGCAGGGGCGAGGCTACACCTTC
-	TRBV6-5	many	TRBJ2-1	CASRPAGSYNEQFF	TGTGCCAGCAGGCCGGCCGGCTCCTACAATGAGCAGTTCTTC
-	TRBV25-1	many	TRBJ1-2	CASSESGRGGYTF	TGTGCCAGCAGTGAGTCAGGCAGGGGTGGCTACACCTTC
-	TRBV6-2/TRBV6-3	-	TRBJ2-2	CASSHPTHFGDTGELFF	TGTGCCAGCAGTCACCCGACCCATTTTGGCGACACCGGGGAGCTGTTTTTT
TRBD1	TRBV2	many	TRBJ2-2	CASSPQTGGTGELFF	TGTGCCAGCAGTCCCCAGACAGGGGGCACCGGGGAGCTGTTTTTT
TRBD1	TRBV28	-	TRBJ1-5	CASRTPFQGGPQPQHF	TGTGCCAGCAGAACCCCCTTTCAGGGGGGGCCCCAGCCCCAGCATTTT
-	TRBV27	many	TRBJ2-2	CASTNTPNTGELFF	TGTGCCAGCACTAACACTCCTAACACCGGGGAGCTGTTTTTT
TRBD1	TRBV5-6	-	TRBJ2-3	CASRLTGGPIGDTQYF	TGTGCCAGCAGGCTGACAGGGGGCCCCATCGGAGATACGCAGTATTTT
-	TRBV18	few	TRBJ1-3	CASSPIQRTGNTIYF	TGTGCCAGCTCACCGATTCAACGGACCGGAAACACCATATATTTT
TRBD1	TRBV19	many	TRBJ1-5	CATSRTGWANQPQHF	TGTGCCACCTCTCGGACAGGGTGGGCGAATCAGCCCCAGCATTTT
-	TRBV18	many	TRBJ2-5	CASSPFAETQYF	TGTGCCAGCTCACCATTTGCCGAGACCCAGTACTTC
TRBD1	TRBV2	-	TRBJ1-4	CASTLGGTGGGKLFF	TGTGCCAGCACCTTAGGGGGGACAGGGGGAGGAAAACTGTTTTTT
TRBD1	TRBV6-5	many	TRBJ1-5	CASSRKTGMVQPQHF	TGTGCCAGCAGTCGCAAGACAGGGATGGTTCAGCCCCAGCATTTT
-	TRBV5-6	many	TRBJ1-2	CASSLGGQEFNYGYTF	TGTGCCAGCAGCTTGGGAGGTCAGGAGTTTAACTATGGCTACACCTTC
-	TRBV4-1	many	TRBJ2-3	CASRKSGGDSSTDTQYF	TGCGCCAGCAGGAAATCAGGGGGGGACTCTAGCACAGATACGCAGTATTTT
-	TRBV11-2	many	TRBJ1-2	CASRPQGYGYTF	TGTGCCAGCAGGCCACAGGGCTATGGCTACACCTTC
-	TRBV12-3/TRBV12-4	many	TRBJ2-5	CASSFQPQETQYF	TGTGCCAGCAGTTTCCAACCACAAGAGACCCAGTACTTC
-	TRBV20-1	many	TRBJ2-3	CSARAQGPKDTQYF	TGCAGTGCTAGAGCTCAAGGACCAAAGGATACGCAGTATTTT
-	TRBV20-1	-	TRBJ2-2	CSARGELFF	TGCAGTGCTAGAGGGGAGCTGTTTTTT
TRBD2	TRBV20-1	-	TRBJ2-5	CSATPRAGELETQYF	TGCAGTGCTACACCCAGAGCGGGGGAGCTTGAGACCCAGTACTTC
-	TRBV6-1	-	TRBJ1-5	CASLVGGTQPQHF	TGTGCCAGCCTCGTGGGGGGCACTCAGCCCCAGCATTTT
-	TRBV30	many	TRBJ1-3	CAWGPGNTIYF	TGTGCCTGGGGGCCTGGAAACACCATATATTTT
-	TRBV9	many	TRBJ2-1	CASSVVQWTEQFF	TGTGCCAGCAGCGTAGTTCAGTGGACGGAGCAGTTCTTC
-	TRBV19	many	TRBJ1-3	CASTLRARGPQTGNTIYF	TGTGCCAGTACCCTCCGCGCGAGGGGCCCGCAGACTGGAAACACCATATATTTT
-	TRBV28	few	TRBJ1-1	CASGSGDYTEAFF	TGTGCCAGCGGATCAGGGGATTACACTGAAGCTTTCTTT
-	TRBV18	few	TRBJ1-5	CASSPPPGFSNQPQHF	TGTGCCAGCTCACCACCTCCCGGGTTCAGCAATCAGCCCCAGCATTTT
-	TRBV7-2	many	TRBJ1-2	CASSLETGTHYGYPF	TGTGCCAGCAGCCTAGAAACCGGGACGCACTATGGCTACCCCTTC
-	TRBV6-6	many	TRBJ2-1	CASSLPQGNEQFF	TGTGCCAGCAGTTTGCCCCAGGGCAATGAGCAGTTCTTC
-	TRBV9	many	TRBJ1-6	CASSVGSSYNSPLHF	TGTGCCAGCAGCGTAGGGAGCTCCTATAATTCACCCCTCCACTTT
-	TRBV20-1	-	TRBJ2-1	CSAGGSRESSYNEQFF	TGCAGTGCCGGAGGAAGCAGAGAAAGCTCCTACAATGAGCAGTTCTTC
-	TRBV20-1	many	TRBJ1-2	CSASVRTAYF	TGCAGTGCTAGTGTCAGGACAGCCTACTTC
-	TRBV2	many	TRBJ1-2	CASFTLKQANYGYTF	TGTGCCAGCTTTACCCTCAAGCAGGCTAACTATGGCTACACCTTC
TRBD2	TRBV5-1	many	TRBJ2-5	CASSLGGGGEETQYF	TGCGCCAGCAGCTTGGGCGGGGGGGGTGAAGAGACCCAGTACTTC
-	TRBV6-6	-	TRBJ1-3	CASSYPQGVGNYGYTIYF	TGTGCCAGCAGTTACCCACAGGGAGTTGGTAACTATGGCTACACCATATATTTT
-	TRBV6-5	many	TRBJ2-7	CASTPAGAGEQYF	TGTGCCAGCACCCCCGCCGGGGCGGGCGAGCAGTACTTC